The 25 T cell receptor beta chains below all came from one sample that was sequenced in a study of CD8+CD57+ T cells in acquired aplastic anemia. The patients chosen for sequencing had shown expansion of CD8+CD57+ cells (detected by flow cytometry). Researchers used genomic DNA as the template to profile TCR beta VDJ and CDR3. Each CDR3 protein is one row after TCRdb ran MiXCR on the reads. Among 210,000 or so distinct CDR3 sequences listed, roughly 50% were seen once. Material: sorted CD4+, CD8+, or CD8+CD57+ T cells (not recorded which) from PBMCs. These receptors were obtained from a human donor with aplastic anemia.

In this sample, this clonotype turned up many times. The chain employs TRBV11-2 and TRBJ1-2; a possible D gene is TRBD1 (6 bases). The length of the CDR3 is 13 residues. In germline, CDR1 is SGHAT, CDR2 FQNNGV. V gave up 5 bases and J gave up 7 bases, with 14 bases separating them. CDR3 sequence: CASSPGQRSGYTF. The DNA for the CDR3 is TGTGCCAGCAGCCCCGGACAGAGAAGTGGCTACACCTTC.

This sequence joins TRBV9 and TRBJ2-5, with a tentative D call TRBD2 (6 bases). The CDR3 covers 13 residues. Germline assignment: CDR1 SGDLS and CDR2 YYNGEE. V was cut by 5 bases and J by 5 bases, with 13 bases left in between. Written as DNA, the CDR3 is TGTGCCAGCAGTTTAACTAGCTGGGAGACCCAGTACTTC. Translated: CASSLTSWETQYF.

This clonotype was counted at least ten times. The chain recombines TRBV20-1 with TRBJ2-7; D is possibly TRBD2 (5 bases). Trimming cost V 7 bases and J 3 bases, with 13 bases left between them. This CDR3 is 12 amino acids long. Germline values: CDR1 DFQATT, CDR2 SNEGSKA (reference sequence). Here the CDR3 reads CSVRAIHYEQYF. Written as DNA, the CDR3 is TGCAGTGTGAGGGCCATCCACTACGAGCAGTACTTC.

This chain joins TRBV5-6 and TRBJ1-2, with D maybe TRBD1 (5 bases). Trimming shortened V by 3 bases and J by 6 bases, and 12 bases separated the two germline ends. CDR1 is SGHDT, CDR2 YYEEEE, per germline. The CDR3 has 13 residues. The CDR3 nucleotides read TGTGCCAGCAGCTCGGCAGGGATGGATGGCTACACCTTC. It encodes CASSSAGMDGYTF.

There are many counts of this clonotype. V gene TRBV18 combines with J gene TRBJ1-6; D call uncertain. CDR1 is KGHSH and CDR2 is LQKENI in the germline V gene. V lost 0 bases and J lost 7, with 13 bases in between. This CDR3 contains 16 residues. The CDR3 here is CASSPPPEGGNSPLHF. The CDR3, as DNA: TGTGCCAGCTCACCACCACCCGAGGGTGGAAATTCACCCCTCCACTTT.

For the CDR3, the DNA is TGCAGCGTTGAGAAACGTGGGTTGCATGGCTACACCTTC. Protein: CSVEKRGLHGYTF. The chain is built from TRBV29-1 and TRBJ1-2; unclear D gene. In germline, CDR1 is SQVTM, CDR2 ANQGSEA. Between the trimmed V and J ends, which lost 3 bases and 6 bases, there was a span of 14 bases. CDR3 size: 13 residues.

This sequence joins TRBV15 and TRBJ1-6; D ambiguous. Trimming left V 0 bases short and J 3 bases short, with 6 bases between. This CDR3 has 15 amino acids. The germline CDR1 and CDR2 sequences are LNHNV and YYDKDF (reference sequence). CDR3 bases: TGTGCCACCAGCAGAGATCGGAGCTATAATTCACCCCTCCACTTT. As protein: CATSRDRSYNSPLHF.

There are many counts of this clonotype. This chain connects TRBV7-3 to TRBJ2-2; D gene uncertain. The CDR3 extends over 12 amino acids. Germline CDR1 and CDR2: SGHTA and FQGTGA. The V and J ends lost 0 bases and 7 bases respectively, with 3 bases between them. The CDR3 sequence is CASSLTIGELFF. In nucleotides, the CDR3 is TGTGCCAGCAGCTTAACGATCGGGGAGCTGTTTTTT.

This clonotype was found many times. This sequence joins TRBV7-2 and TRBJ1-5, with no clear D. The CDR3 extends over 12 amino acids. Trimming removed 0 bases from V and 3 bases from J, with 0 bases in between. Germline-derived CDR1 and CDR2 are SGHTA and FQGNSA. As DNA, the CDR3 is TGTGCCAGCAGCTTAGCCAATCAGCCCCAGCATTTT. This gives the protein CASSLANQPQHF.

With respect to this clonotype: The CDR3 ends on some other residue instead of the conserved phenylalanine or tryptophan, so this is likely a read error. J is TRBJ2-7 and V is TRBV2, with D possibly called TRBD1 or TRBD2 (5 bases each). CDR3 length equals 13 residues. Trimming left V 5 bases short and J 2 bases short, with 10 bases between. CDR1 and CDR2 (germline): SNHLY, FYNNEI. The CDR3 sequence: CASSRGRAYEQYL. The CDR3 DNA follows: TGTGCCAGCAGTCGGGGACGAGCCTACGAGCAGTACCTC.

There are many counts of this clonotype. The chain links TRBV5-6 to TRBJ1-6; D gene unclear. The V end was cut by 1 base, the J end by 7 bases, with 12 bases between. Per the germline V gene, CDR1 is SGHDT and CDR2 is YYEEEE. The CDR3 loop spans 15 amino acids. CDR3 in amino acids: CASSLIRVLNSPLHF. As DNA, the CDR3 is TGTGCCAGCAGCTTGATACGGGTGTTGAATTCACCCCTCCACTTT.

This clonotype was found many times. The chain carries TRBV9 and TRBJ1-6; 9 bases are a match to TRBD1. The ends lost 4 bases at V and 3 bases at J; junction bases unmatched: 11. The V gene's germline CDR1 is SGDLS and CDR2 YYNGEE. CDR3 size: 18 residues. The CDR3 reads CASSPDGGTGIYNSPLHF. As DNA, the CDR3 is TGTGCCAGCAGCCCCGATGGGGGGACAGGGATCTATAATTCACCCCTCCACTTT.

The V and J genes are TRBV29-1 and TRBJ1-4; TRBD1 aligns across 8 bases. CDR1 SQVTM and CDR2 ANQGSEA come from the germline V gene. CDR3 size: 14 residues. J gave up 0 bases and V 7 bases, and 4 bases lay outside the gene matches. The DNA of the CDR3 is TGCAGCGCTGGGACAGGAGCAACTAATGAAAAACTGTTTTTT. Its translation is CSAGTGATNEKLFF.

This clonotype appeared a few times. V usage is TRBV28 and J usage is TRBJ2-5; 12 bases fit TRBD1. V shed 4 bases and J 3 bases; nucleotides not matched to a gene: 3. Germline V lookup: CDR1 MDHEN, CDR2 SYDVKM. CDR3 length: 15 residues. This chain's CDR3 is CASSSGTGGKETQYF. The DNA for the CDR3 is TGTGCCAGCAGTTCGGGGACAGGGGGCAAAGAGACCCAGTACTTC.

About this clonotype: Mismatch with germline at one junction end may stem from a read error. The chain links TRBV7-7 to TRBJ2-6; 7 nucleotides agree with TRBD2. CDR3 length equals 15 residues. Germline V gene lookup returns CDR1 SSHAT and CDR2 FNYEAQ (reference sequence). CDR3 sequence: CASSQSGKVANVLTF. DNA of the CDR3: TGTGCTAGCAGCCAGAGCGGGAAGGTGGCCAACGTCCTGACTTTC.

The chain recombines TRBV27 with TRBJ1-5, with TRBD1 matching 9 bases. The CDR3 spans 12 residues. The J segment lost 10 bases and the V segment lost 6 bases, leaving 4 bases of the junction unmatched. CDR1 is MNHEY, CDR2 SMNVEV, per germline (reference sequence). The CDR3: CASSTTGGPQHF. The CDR3, as DNA: TGTGCCAGCAGCACTACAGGGGGCCCCCAGCATTTT.

CDR3 sequence (DNA): TGTGCCAGCAGCGCGGGGTTGGCGGAGACCCAGTACTTC. It translates to CASSAGLAETQYF. This chain uses TRBV2 with TRBJ2-5; tentatively, D is TRBD2 (6 bases). Looked up from germline, CDR1 is SNHLY and CDR2 is FYNNEI. The CDR3 runs 13 residues. Trimming took off 6 bases at V and 5 bases at J, with 13 bases between the two ends.

This clonotype was picked up many times. The V gene is TRBV9, the J gene TRBJ1-1; 7 bases align to TRBD1. The CDR3 runs to 14 residues. The germline V gene has CDR1 SGDLS and CDR2 YYNGEE. Unmatched junction bases numbered 2, after V lost 3 bases and J lost 0 bases. The CDR3 loop reads CASSADRVNTEAFF. For the CDR3, the DNA is TGTGCCAGCAGCGCCGACAGGGTGAACACTGAAGCTTTCTTT.

On this clonotype: An end of the junction differs from the germline gene, which may be a read error. The chain uses TRBV2 and TRBJ2-3; 10 nucleotides line up with TRBD2. The CDR3 is 15 residues long. The germline CDR1 and CDR2 sequences are SNHLY and FYNNEI. The CDR3 sequence is CASRVSGGVADTQYF. The CDR3 nucleotides read TGTGCCAGCAGGGTCAGCGGGGGGGTTGCAGACACGCAGTATTTT.

This clonotype has more than one count but fewer than ten. A read error may account for a junction end that differs from germline. The CDR3 reads CASSSVEGTDTQYF. Here the CDR3 DNA reads TGCGCCAGCAGCTCGGTTGAGGGTACAGATACGCAGTATTTT. The chain recombines TRBV5-5 with TRBJ2-3, with D possibly TRBD2 on 5 matching bases. The CDR3 length is 14 residues. The germline gives CDR1 SGHKS, CDR2 YYEKEE (reference sequence).

In its sample, this clonotype was seen a few times. CDR3 amino acids: CASSQGEGFGEKLFF. In DNA form, the CDR3 reads TGCGCCAGCAGCCAAGGAGAGGGGTTCGGTGAAAAACTGTTTTTT. The chain combines TRBV4-1 with TRBJ1-4; a weak D match, TRBD1 (5 bases). Trimming stripped 1 base from V and 7 bases from J, with 13 bases between. Germline V CDR1 and CDR2: MGHRA, YSYEKL. The CDR3 has 15 residues.

This clonotype has ten or more counts. This chain connects TRBV6-2 or TRBV6-3 to TRBJ1-4; D is ambiguous. This CDR3 is 14 amino acids long. Per the germline V gene, CDR1 is MNHEY and CDR2 is SVGEGT. Deletions cut 7 bases from V and 14 bases from J, with 23 bases between. The CDR3 bases are TGTGCCAGCACCCAAGAGAGGGAAACGGGAGGGCTGTTTTTT. The encoded protein is CASTQERETGGLFF.

The chain joins TRBV7-9 to TRBJ1-4, with D tentatively TRBD1 (6 bases). V was shortened by 5 bases and J by 3 bases, with 16 bases between the two germline ends. The CDR3 extends over 16 amino acids. Germline assignment: CDR1 SEHNR and CDR2 FQNEAQ (reference sequence). The CDR3 spells CASSKGTPEANEKLFF. The CDR3 nucleotides read TGTGCCAGCAGCAAAGGGACACCTGAAGCTAATGAAAAACTGTTTTTT.

This clonotype was seen only once. J is TRBJ2-5 and V is TRBV2; a weak D match, TRBD1 (5 bases). The CDR3 is 14 amino acids. Trimming took off 5 bases at V and 5 bases at J, with 15 bases between the two ends. Germline V lookup: CDR1 SNHLY, CDR2 FYNNEI. CDR3 sequence reads: CASSRQGVTETQYF. Here the CDR3 DNA reads TGTGCCAGCAGTCGGCAGGGCGTTACGGAGACCCAGTACTTC.

About this clonotype itself: With a much larger clone just one base away, this may be a read error. The rearrangement uses TRBV10-3 and TRBJ1-1, with no clear D. This CDR3 comprises 12 residues. The V end was cut by 5 bases, the J end by 7 bases, with 11 bases between. Germline CDR1 and CDR2: ENHRY and SYGVKD. CDR3 in DNA: TGTGCCATCAGTTCCCAAGGGCTTGAAGCTTTCTTT. This gives the protein CAISSQGLEAFF.